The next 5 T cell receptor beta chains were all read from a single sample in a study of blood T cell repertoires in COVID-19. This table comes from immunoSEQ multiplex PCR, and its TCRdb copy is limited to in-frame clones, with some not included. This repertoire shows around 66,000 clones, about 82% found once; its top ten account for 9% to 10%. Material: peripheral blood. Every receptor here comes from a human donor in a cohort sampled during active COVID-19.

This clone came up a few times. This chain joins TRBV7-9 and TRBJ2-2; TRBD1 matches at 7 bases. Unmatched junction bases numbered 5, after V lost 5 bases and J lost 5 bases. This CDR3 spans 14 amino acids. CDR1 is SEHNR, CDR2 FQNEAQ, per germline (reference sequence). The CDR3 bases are TGTGCCAGCAGCCAGGACAGGAGGACCGGGGAGCTGTTTTTT. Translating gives CASSQDRRTGELFF.

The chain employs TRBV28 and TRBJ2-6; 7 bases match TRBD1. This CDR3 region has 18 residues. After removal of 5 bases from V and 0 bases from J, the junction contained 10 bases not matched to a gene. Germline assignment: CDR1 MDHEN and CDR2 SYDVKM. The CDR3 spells CASSPRTGKSSGANVLTF. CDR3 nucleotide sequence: TGTGCCAGCAGTCCTCGGACAGGAAAGAGCTCTGGGGCCAACGTCCTGACTTTC.

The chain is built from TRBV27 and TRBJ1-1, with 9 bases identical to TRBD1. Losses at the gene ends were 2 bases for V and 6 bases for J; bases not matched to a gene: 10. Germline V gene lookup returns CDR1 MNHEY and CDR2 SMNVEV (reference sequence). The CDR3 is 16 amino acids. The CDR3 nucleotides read TGTGCCAGCAGTTTAAGGGGGACAGGGTATTCTGCTGAAGCTTTCTTT. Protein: CASSLRGTGYSAEAFF.

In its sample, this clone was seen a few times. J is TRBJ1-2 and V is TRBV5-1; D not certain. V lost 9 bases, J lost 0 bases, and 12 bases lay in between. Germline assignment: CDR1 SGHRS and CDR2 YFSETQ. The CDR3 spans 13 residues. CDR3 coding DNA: TGCGCCACCTCGTGGGGAGCTAACTATGGCTACACCTTC. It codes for CATSWGANYGYTF.

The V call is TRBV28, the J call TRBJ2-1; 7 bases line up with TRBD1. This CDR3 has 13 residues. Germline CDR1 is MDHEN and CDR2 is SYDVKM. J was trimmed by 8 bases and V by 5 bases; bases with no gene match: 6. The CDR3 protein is CASSLNRGYEQFF. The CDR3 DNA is TGTGCCAGCAGTCTAAACAGGGGATATGAGCAGTTCTTC.